This TCR beta chain comes out of a study of control samples from healthy donors and cancer patients. Profiled with immunoSEQ multiplex PCR; TCRdb holds only in-frame clones, not every one. Seen here are about 97,000 clones, around 92% observed once, and the top ten hold 2% to 3%. The V and J ends lost 3 bases and 1 base, in that order; junction bases with no gene match: 10. Germline lookup yields CDR1 SGHRS and CDR2 YFSETQ. The CDR3 consists of 19 residues. Material: blood. The sequence derives from a woman younger than 30 in good health. This chain links TRBV5-1 with TRBJ2-6; 10 positions match TRBD2. The CDR3, as DNA: TGCGCCAGCAGCTCCGCTAGCGGGGGCTCGATTTCTGGGGCCAACGTCCTGACTTTC. Protein sequence: CASSSASGGSISGANVLTF.